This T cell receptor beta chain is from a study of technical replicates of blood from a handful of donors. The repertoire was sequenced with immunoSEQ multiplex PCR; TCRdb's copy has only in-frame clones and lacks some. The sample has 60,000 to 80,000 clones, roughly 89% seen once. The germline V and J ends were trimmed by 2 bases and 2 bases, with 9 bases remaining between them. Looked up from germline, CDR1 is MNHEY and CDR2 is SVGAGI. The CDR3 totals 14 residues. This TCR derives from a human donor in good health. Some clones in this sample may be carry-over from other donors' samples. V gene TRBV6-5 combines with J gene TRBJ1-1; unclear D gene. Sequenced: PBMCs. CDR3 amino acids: CASSYGGLNTEAFF. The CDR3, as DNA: TGTGCCAGCAGTTACGGCGGACTAAACACTGAAGCTTTCTTT.